This TCR beta chain was sequenced in a study of cytomegalovirus exposure and HLA in healthy donors. The study, taken as a whole, reports: Researchers counted around 150 TCR beta chains as cytomegalovirus-associated.

The study ran its PCR with 60 Vbeta and 13 Jbeta primers. Some clones are missing from TCRdb's copy, which holds only in-frame ones; the method was immunoSEQ multiplex PCR. The data hold 60,000 to 75,000 clones, with approximately 90% observed a single time. Regarding this clone: Its target is not known.

Sequenced sample: PBMCs. The clonotype was recovered from a woman aged 25 to 45 in good health and CMV-seropositive.

The DNA for the CDR3 is TGCGCCAGCAGCTCCGGGGGGACCTACGAGCAGTACTTC. Encoded protein: CASSSGGTYEQYF. The chain couples TRBV5-1 to TRBJ2-7, with 7 bases fitting TRBD2. J gave up 2 bases and V 3 bases, and 2 bases lay outside the gene matches. There are 13 residues in the CDR3. Germline CDR1 reads SGHRS; CDR2 reads YFSETQ.